Following are 8 T cell receptor beta chains from one sample sequenced in a study of blood T cell repertoires in COVID-19. The method was immunoSEQ multiplex PCR; TCRdb's version includes in-frame clones alone and lacks a portion of them. The sample has about 270,000 clones; more than 70% are singletons. Sequencing used peripheral blood. The source is a man at least 80 years old with acute or convalescent COVID-19.

The chain uses TRBV3-1 (or the pseudogene TRBV3-2) and TRBJ1-1, with a tentative D call TRBD1 (5 bases). Germline V lookup: CDR1 LGHDT, CDR2 YNNKEL (reference sequence). This CDR3 is built from 13 residues. Trimming pared 6 bases from V and 0 bases from J, leaving 8 bases between. CDR3 nucleotide sequence: TGTGCCAGCAGAGGGGCCCTGAACACTGAAGCTTTCTTT. This encodes CASRGALNTEAFF.

This chain joins TRBV7-2 and TRBJ2-2, with D perhaps TRBD2 (6 bases). V was shortened by 4 bases and J by 5 bases, with 14 bases between the two germline ends. Germline CDR1 SGHTA, CDR2 FQGNSA. CDR3 length equals 15 residues. CDR3 bases: TGTGCCAGCAGCTGGGGGACTTTTTCAACCGGGGAGCTGTTTTTT. This sequence encodes CASSWGTFSTGELFF.

The rearrangement joins TRBV6-5 to TRBJ1-2, with a tentative D call TRBD1 (5 bases). The CDR3 is 14 residues long. Germline CDR1 and CDR2: MNHEY and SVGAGI. V lost 8 bases and J lost 6, with 19 bases in between. The DNA for the CDR3 is TGTGCCAGCGGAAGGCCGACAGCCCCCCATGGCTACACCTTC. Its translation: CASGRPTAPHGYTF.

The chain links TRBV10-2 to TRBJ1-2, with D unresolved. Trimming took 4 bases from V and 6 from J, leaving 9 bases between them. Germline assignment: CDR1 WSHSY and CDR2 SAAADI. CDR3 size: 12 residues. The DNA for the CDR3 is TGCGCCAGCAGTGGTCAGAAGAATGGCTACACCTTC. It translates to CASSGQKNGYTF.

The genes are TRBV3-1 (or the pseudogene TRBV3-2) and TRBJ2-3; 10 bases align to TRBD2. In germline, CDR1 is LGHDT, CDR2 YNNKEL (reference sequence). The V and J ends lost 3 bases and 1 base, in that order; junction bases with no gene match: 1. The CDR3 is made up of 15 amino acids. The CDR3 sequence: CASSHGLAGTDTQYF. The CDR3 DNA reads as TGTGCCAGCAGCCACGGACTAGCGGGCACAGATACGCAGTATTTT.

The V call is TRBV5-4, the J call TRBJ2-3, with 9 bases aligning to TRBD2. The germline gives CDR1 SGHNT, CDR2 YYREEE (reference sequence). J gave up 1 base and V 3 bases, and 3 bases lay outside the gene matches. This CDR3 is built from 15 residues. CDR3 in DNA: TGTGCCAGCAGCTCGGGACTAGCTGGCACAGATACGCAGTATTTT. As protein: CASSSGLAGTDTQYF.

This clone was seen just once. The chain employs TRBV6-1 and TRBJ2-3; D possibly corresponds to TRBD1 (5 bases). V lost 2 bases to trimming and J lost 1 base, with 10 bases between them. The CDR3 totals 15 residues. From germline, CDR1 is MNHNS and CDR2 SASEGT. The CDR3 region has the DNA TGTGCCAGCAGTGAACTAGACAGAGGCACAGATACGCAGTATTTT. It encodes CASSELDRGTDTQYF.

The rearrangement links TRBV9 to TRBJ2-7; unclear D gene. The CDR3 covers 14 residues. Deletions cut 0 bases from V and 0 bases from J, with 7 bases between. Germline V gene lookup returns CDR1 SGDLS and CDR2 YYNGEE. CDR3 in amino acids: CASSVGALSYEQYF. The CDR3 DNA is TGTGCCAGCAGCGTAGGGGCCCTCTCCTACGAGCAGTACTTC.